The rows below give T cell receptor beta chains drawn from one sample of a study of high-grade serous ovarian cancer treatment subgroups. Assay: immunoSEQ multiplex PCR; the TCRdb copy retains only in-frame clones and omits some. This sample carries about 10,000 clones, around 68% of them seen once, and the ten largest clones take 4.1%. Material: tumor tissue. The receptors here all came from a human donor with high-grade serous ovarian cancer. CDR3s include the opening cysteine and the closing phenylalanine or tryptophan. Fields, in order: J gene, V gene, clone size, D gene, CDR3 protein, CDR3 DNA. A D gene is named only where the DNA matches it firmly. Clone size appears in some rows only: once, few, many, or a class for an expanded clone.

TRBJ2-3,TRBV11-2,NA,NA,CASSFSGAFTDTQYF,TGTGCCAGCAGCTTTTCTGGGGCTTTCACAGATACGCAGTATTTT
TRBJ1-2,TRBV5-1,NA,TRBD1,CASSSRQGRMDGYTF,TGCGCCAGCAGCTCCAGACAGGGGAGAATGGATGGCTACACCTTC
TRBJ2-1,TRBV7-3,NA,TRBD2,CASSLSPGLAGAGEQFF,TGTGCCAGCAGCTTATCTCCCGGACTAGCGGGAGCTGGTGAGCAGTTCTTC
TRBJ1-2,TRBV7-2,once,NA,CASSLNRENYGYTF,TGTGCCAGCAGCTTAAACAGGGAAAACTATGGCTACACCTTC
TRBJ1-1,TRBV7-2,NA,NA,CASSNRAPEAFF,TGTGCCAGCAGCAACAGGGCCCCTGAAGCTTTCTTT
TRBJ2-7,TRBV2,NA,NA,CASREGSYEQYF,TGTGCCAGCAGGGAGGGGTCCTACGAGCAGTACTTC
TRBJ1-5,TRBV27,NA,NA,CASSFGLGSNQPQHF,TGTGCCAGCAGTTTCGGACTCGGGAGCAATCAGCCCCAGCATTTT
TRBJ2-7,TRBV10-3,NA,TRBD1,CAIRRQGAYEQYF,TGTGCCATCAGAAGACAGGGGGCCTACGAGCAGTACTTC
TRBJ2-7,TRBV27,NA,TRBD2,CASSLLAGDPPEAYEQYF,TGTGCCAGCAGTTTGTTAGCGGGAGACCCGCCAGAGGCCTACGAGCAGTACTTC
TRBJ1-3,TRBV7-8,NA,NA,CASSKATGRSGNTIYF,TGTGCCAGCAGCAAAGCTACAGGGCGCTCTGGAAACACCATATATTTT
TRBJ1-2,TRBV5-1,NA,NA,CASSLGQVSYTF,TGCGCCAGCAGCTTGGGACAGGTCAGCTACACCTTC
TRBJ2-7,TRBV5-1,NA,NA,CASSSARGPSPYEQYF,TGCGCCAGCAGCTCAGCCCGAGGCCCAAGTCCCTACGAGCAGTACTTC
TRBJ2-7,TRBV7-9,once,NA,CASSQGFSPEGEQYF,TGTGCCAGCAGCCAGGGGTTCTCTCCCGAGGGGGAGCAGTACTTC
TRBJ2-7,TRBV7-6,NA,NA,CASSKSSNREQYF,TGTGCCAGCAGCAAGTCTAGCAACCGCGAGCAGTACTTC
TRBJ2-5,TRBV10-3,NA,NA,CATEDGEETQYF,TGTGCCACCGAAGACGGGGAAGAGACCCAGTACTTC
TRBJ1-5,TRBV28,NA,NA,CASSLRSGDQPQHF,TGTGCCAGCAGTTTACGTTCAGGGGATCAGCCCCAGCATTTT
TRBJ1-4,TRBV6-5,NA,NA,CASSLGTNEKLFF,TGTGCCAGCAGCCTCGGAACTAATGAAAAACTGTTTTTT
TRBJ2-1,TRBV2,NA,NA,CASVLEGLYNEQFF,TGTGCCAGCGTACTCGAGGGCCTATACAATGAGCAGTTCTTC
TRBJ1-2,TRBV7-2,NA,TRBD1,CASSWDREYGYTF,TGTGCCAGCAGCTGGGACAGGGAATATGGCTACACCTTC
TRBJ2-1,TRBV5-8,NA,NA,CASSLVSSNEQFF,TGTGCCAGCAGCTTGGTGAGTTCCAATGAGCAGTTCTTC
TRBJ2-5,TRBV4-2,NA,TRBD2,CASSQVAGTVGEQYF,TGTGCCAGCAGCCAAGTAGCGGGAACGGTCGGGGAGCAGTACTTC
TRBJ2-7,TRBV18,NA,NA,CASSPPEISSYFYEQYF,TGTGCCAGCTCACCACCCGAGATCTCATCTTACTTCTACGAGCAGTACTTC
TRBJ2-7,TRBV4-3,medium-sized,TRBD2,CASSQDFGTSGRYEQYF,TGCGCCAGCAGCCAAGATTTTGGGACTAGCGGTAGGTACGAGCAGTACTTC
TRBJ2-2,TRBV5-1,NA,NA,CASSLLRTGTNTGELFF,TGCGCCAGCAGCTTGTTGCGGACAGGGACTAATACCGGGGAGCTGTTTTTT
TRBJ1-2,TRBV28,NA,TRBD1,CASNRGIRVSSSLNYGYTF,TGTGCCAGCAACAGGGGGATCCGAGTCTCGTCGAGCCTTAACTATGGCTACACCTTC
TRBJ2-7,TRBV7-9,NA,NA,CASRDQGQGEQYF,TGTGCCAGCCGAGATCAGGGGCAGGGCGAGCAGTACTTC
TRBJ2-5,TRBV7-9,NA,TRBD1,CASSSTTRDRGSDF,TGTGCCAGCAGCTCAACAACCCGGGACAGGGGATCGGACTTC
TRBJ2-2,TRBV11-3,NA,NA,CASSLRRGPSGLFNTGELFF,TGTGCCAGCAGCTTAAGGAGGGGGCCTAGCGGACTATTTAACACCGGGGAGCTGTTTTTT